This TCR beta chain was observed in a study of OX40 agonist ivuxolimab in advanced cancers. Germline V gene lookup returns CDR1 SGHAT and CDR2 FQNNGV. V was cut by 5 bases and J by 0 bases, with 9 bases left in between. The CDR3 runs to 14 residues. Sequencing used immunoSEQ multiplex PCR; TCRdb keeps in-frame clones, though not all of them. The table includes tens of thousands of clones, approximately 90% detected once. Source: CD4+ or CD8+ T cells sorted from blood, taken in a trial of the OX40 agonist ivuxolimab. This clonotype was sampled from an adult with an advanced solid tumor such as melanoma, head and neck, liver or kidney cancer. This chain connects TRBV11-2 to TRBJ2-3; TRBD2 might be the D (6 bases). CDR3 DNA sequence: TGTGCCAGCAGCCGCGGGGTGAGCACAGATACGCAGTATTTT. It is translated as CASSRGVSTDTQYF.